Detailed here is one T cell receptor beta chain. Antigen: not known. The same CDR3 also results from other DNA sequences found in this sample. Based on CD45RO/CCR7/CD25/CD127/CD95/CD27, CD4+ regulatory, stem cell-like memory, naive and central memory cells were sorted. The sample belongs to a study of beta chain features in type 1 diabetes. The study's findings and limits: People with Type 1 diabetes carried modestly yet significantly shorter TCRB CDR3s in all four CD4+ subsets.

The germline V and J ends were trimmed by 0 bases and 7 bases, with 9 bases remaining between them. Germline V CDR1 and CDR2: LNHNV, YYDKDF (reference sequence). There are 14 residues in the CDR3. The sequenced template was cDNA made from the entire isolated RNA. Profiled with immunoSEQ multiplex PCR; TCRdb holds only in-frame clones, not every one. The sample has approximately 150,000 clones; 7% to 10% are singletons. The gene calls are TRBV15 and TRBJ1-4; D perhaps matches TRBD1 (5 bases). The receptor was derived from a young woman in good health. Sequencing was carried out using central memory CD4+ T cells from blood. The CDR3 reads CATSRDRGAEKLFF. DNA for the CDR3: TGTGCCACCAGCAGAGATCGCGGGGCTGAAAAACTGTTTTTT.